The 25 T cell receptor beta chains reported below all come from one sample, sequenced in a study of blood T cells in healthy people across ages. A second PCR of 7 to 11 cycles used a sample-barcoded 5' primer and a J-beta primer mix. MiXCR, run by TCRdb on the 5' RACE reads, gives a single entry per CDR3 protein. The table has about 1.8 million distinct CDR3 sequences, about 50% seen once; the top ten hold approximately 2.1%. Specimen: blood. The receptor set was obtained from a woman aged 40 to 55 in good health.

The chain recombines TRBV7-6 with TRBJ2-1; TRBD2 aligns across 9 bases. Germline assignment: CDR1 SGHVS and CDR2 FNYEAQ. Unmatched junction bases numbered 7, after V lost 1 base and J lost 0 bases. The CDR3 is 18 residues long. The CDR3 DNA reads TGTGCCAGCAGCTTAGAGGCTAGCGGGGCCAGCTCCTACAATGAGCAGTTCTTC. Its protein is CASSLEASGASSYNEQFF.

This clonotype was detected only a few times. The rearrangement links TRBV11-2 to TRBJ2-1, with D perhaps TRBD1 (5 bases). Trimming cost V 5 bases and J 2 bases, with 19 bases left between them. The germline gives CDR1 SGHAT, CDR2 FQNNGV. The CDR3 covers 17 residues. The CDR3 loop is CASSARRQRNTYNEQFF. The CDR3 nucleotides read TGTGCCAGCAGCGCCCGGAGACAGAGAAATACCTACAATGAGCAGTTCTTC.

This clonotype is a singleton in its sample. J is TRBJ1-1 and V is TRBV5-1; 9 positions agree with TRBD1. J lost 5 bases, V lost 4 bases, and 6 bases had no gene match. Per germline, CDR1 SGHRS and CDR2 YFSETQ. This CDR3 has 14 residues. CDR3 bases: TGCGCCAGCAGCCGGGGACAGGGCTTGACTGAAGCTTTCTTT. Its translation is CASSRGQGLTEAFF.

The rearrangement joins TRBV7-3 to TRBJ2-1; 7 bases line up with TRBD1. The length of the CDR3 is 15 residues. With 0 bases clipped from V and 8 bases from J, the junction kept 7 bases outside the gene matches. Germline CDR1 and CDR2: SGHTA and FQGTGA. The CDR3 DNA reads as TGTGCCAGCAGCTTAACAGGGGGCTTCGTCGATGAGCAGTTCTTC. It is translated as CASSLTGGFVDEQFF.

V and J are TRBV7-9 and TRBJ2-5; D possibly corresponds to TRBD2 (6 bases). TRBJ2-7 explains the end of the DNA better; the J call may be wrong. CDR3 length: 16 residues. Germline lookup yields CDR1 SEHNR and CDR2 FQNEAQ (reference sequence). In nucleotides, the CDR3 is TGTGCCAGCAGCTCAGCTCCCGGGACTGCGGGCCACGAGCAGTACTTC. Translating gives CASSSAPGTAGHEQYF.

The V and J genes are TRBV18 and TRBJ2-2, with D possibly TRBD1 on 6 matching bases. The germline gives CDR1 KGHSH, CDR2 LQKENI. The CDR3 totals 14 residues. V was shortened by 8 bases and J by 6 bases, with 16 bases between the two germline ends. Written as DNA, the CDR3 is TGTGCCAGCCAAGACAGGTCGGGCCCCGGGGAGCTGTTTTTT. This gives the protein CASQDRSGPGELFF.

In its sample, this clonotype was seen a few times. This chain connects TRBV5-1 to TRBJ2-1; a possible D gene is TRBD1 (6 bases). In germline, CDR1 is SGHRS, CDR2 YFSETQ. V was cut by 4 bases and J by 9 bases, with 17 bases left in between. The CDR3 is made up of 14 amino acids. The CDR3 loop reads CASSRDTGNGEQFF. CDR3 in DNA: TGCGCCAGCAGCCGAGATACAGGGAACGGTGAGCAGTTCTTC. The full variable domain, completed using reference TRBV5-1 and TRBJ2-1, is KAGVTQTPRYLIKTRGQQVTLSCSPISGHRSVSWYQQTPGQGLQFLFEYFSETQRNKGNFPGRFSGRQFSNSRSEMNVSTLELGDSALYLCASSRDTGNGEQFFGPGTRLTVL.

This clonotype was seen more than once but under ten times. The rearrangement links TRBV6-1 to TRBJ2-3; 14 positions agree with TRBD2. Germline CDR1 and CDR2: MNHNS and SASEGT. The CDR3 is made up of 17 amino acids. V lost 6 bases to trimming and J lost 2 bases; unmatched junction nucleotides: 7. CDR3 sequence (DNA): TGTGCCAGCAGGACTAGCGGGGGGGCCTTTGCCACAGATACGCAGTATTTT. Its protein is CASRTSGGAFATDTQYF.

The gene calls are TRBV6-6 and TRBJ2-6; 11 bases map to TRBD1. This CDR3 has 17 residues. The germline V gene has CDR1 MNHNY and CDR2 SVGAGI (reference sequence). With V trimmed by 2 bases and J by 0 bases, 0 bases remained unmatched. The CDR3 bases are TGTGCCAGCAGTTACGGGACAGGGGGCTCTGGGGCCAACGTCCTGACTTTC. This gives the protein CASSYGTGGSGANVLTF.

CDR3 in DNA: TGTGCCAGCAGCCGTTACGAACAAGAGACCCAGTACTTC. Protein product: CASSRYEQETQYF. The chain couples TRBV11-3 to TRBJ2-4; D call uncertain. The tail of the sequence fits TRBJ2-5 better, so the J call may be wrong. Germline CDR1 reads SGHNT; CDR2 reads YENEEA. CDR3 length: 13 residues.

This chain joins TRBV29-1 and TRBJ2-1; the match to TRBD1 covers 10 bases. The CDR3 runs 14 residues. V gave up 6 bases and J gave up 10 bases; unmatched junction bases: 12. In germline, CDR1 is SQVTM, CDR2 ANQGSEA. Written as DNA, the CDR3 is TGCAGCGTCGGGCCGCGGGACAGGGGCTACGAGCAGTTCTTC. Translated, it gives CSVGPRDRGYEQFF.

This rearrangement joins TRBV28 to TRBJ2-1, with 9 positions matching TRBD2. The DNA end is more similar to TRBJ2-7, so the J call may be wrong. Germline V lookup: CDR1 MDHEN, CDR2 SYDVKM. The CDR3 extends over 16 amino acids. This chain's CDR3 is CASSLGGGGVYNEQYF. In DNA, the CDR3 is TGTGCCAGCAGTTTAGGGGGCGGGGGGGTCTACAATGAGCAGTACTTC.

The chain employs TRBV6-2 or TRBV6-3 and TRBJ2-1, with D hard to call. V was cut by 2 bases and J by 2 bases, with 10 bases left in between. Per germline, CDR1 MNHEY and CDR2 SVGEGT. The CDR3 covers 15 residues. The CDR3 sequence: CASSYRDQTYNEQFF. DNA for the CDR3: TGTGCCAGCAGTTACAGAGACCAAACCTACAATGAGCAGTTCTTC.

This clonotype was seen only a few times. The CDR3 DNA follows: TGCAGTGCTAGCGGTGAGACCAATGAGCAGTTCTTC. It translates to CSASGETNEQFF. This chain connects TRBV20-1 to TRBJ2-1; D is unresolved. This CDR3 region has 12 residues. The germline V gene encodes CDR1 DFQATT and CDR2 SNEGSKA (reference sequence). V gave up 3 bases and J gave up 6 bases, with 9 bases separating them.

This clonotype was counted a few times. V usage is TRBV12-3 or TRBV12-4 and J usage is TRBJ2-5; 8 bases fit TRBD1. The ends lost 6 bases at V and 11 bases at J; junction bases unmatched: 5. This CDR3 is 11 amino acids long. For the CDR3, the DNA is TGTGCCAGCAGCCCTGACAGGGGTCAGTACTTC. The encoded protein is CASSPDRGQYF.

This sequence joins TRBV12-3 or TRBV12-4 and TRBJ1-1; D is ambiguous. The CDR3 spans 15 residues. Trimming took 7 bases from V and 0 from J, leaving 15 bases between them. CDR3 DNA sequence: TGTGCCAGCAAAAAGCTACAGAGAATGAACACTGAAGCTTTCTTT. It yields the protein CASKKLQRMNTEAFF.

The chain employs TRBV7-8 and TRBJ1-4; TRBD1 is a possible D gene (6 bases). Trimming stripped 5 bases from V and 5 bases from J, with 12 bases between. Germline assignment: CDR1 SGHVS and CDR2 FQNEAQ. The CDR3 length is 14 residues. This CDR3 is CASSARDTNEKLFF. DNA for the CDR3: TGTGCCAGCAGCGCTCGGGACACGAATGAAAAACTGTTTTTT.

J is TRBJ1-1 and V is TRBV29-1; D is perhaps TRBD1 (5 bases). The CDR3 is 12 residues long. Looked up from germline, CDR1 is SQVTM and CDR2 is ANQGSEA. V was trimmed by 7 bases and J by 8 bases, leaving 17 bases between them. CDR3 amino acids: CSGRQNLREAFF. The CDR3, as DNA: TGCAGCGGAAGACAGAATCTAAGGGAAGCTTTCTTT.

The chain recombines TRBV29-1 with TRBJ2-5; D remains unclear. Germline assignment: CDR1 SQVTM and CDR2 ANQGSEA. Trimming took 2 bases from V and 11 from J, leaving 18 bases between them. This CDR3 is 13 amino acids long. The CDR3 region has the DNA TGCAGCGTTGAAACTCCCGAGGAGAATGAGCAGTACTTC. This sequence encodes CSVETPEENEQYF.

This chain uses TRBV10-3 with TRBJ2-7; the match to TRBD1 covers 7 bases. CDR1 ENHRY and CDR2 SYGVKD come from the germline V gene. With V trimmed by 6 bases and J by 1 base, 3 bases remained unmatched. The CDR3 length is 13 residues. The CDR3 reads CAISLQGSYEQYF. CDR3 DNA sequence: TGTGCCATCAGCCTACAGGGGTCCTACGAGCAGTACTTC.

The chain combines TRBV11-2 with TRBJ2-7, with TRBD2 as a possible D gene (5 bases). This CDR3 comprises 14 residues. V shed 3 bases and J shed 5 bases, with 14 bases lying between them. Germline V lookup: CDR1 SGHAT, CDR2 FQNNGV. The CDR3 coding sequence is TGTGCCAGCAGCTTGGAGGTTGTAGGGCACGAGCAGTACTTC. Its protein product is CASSLEVVGHEQYF.

The chain is built from TRBV29-1 and TRBJ2-2; D not certain. CDR3 length: 17 residues. Trimming cost V 0 bases and J 5 bases, with 19 bases left between them. The germline V gene encodes CDR1 SQVTM and CDR2 ANQGSEA. The CDR3 sequence: CSVEDRALSLPTGELFF. The DNA of the CDR3 is TGCAGCGTTGAAGATAGGGCTTTAAGTCTTCCAACCGGGGAGCTGTTTTTT.

The chain is built from TRBV15 and TRBJ1-1, with D unresolved. The V gene lost 3 bases and the J gene lost 2 bases, with 7 bases spanning the gap. CDR1 is LNHNV, CDR2 YYDKDF, per germline (reference sequence). This CDR3 contains 13 residues. Here the CDR3 reads CATSRTYNTEAFF. The CDR3 DNA sequence: TGTGCCACCAGCAGGACATACAACACTGAAGCTTTCTTT. Combining the CDR3 with reference TRBV15 and TRBJ1-1 gives the whole variable domain DAMVIQNPRYQVTQFGKPVTLSCSQTLNHNVMYWYQQKSSQAPKLLFHYYDKDFNNEADTPDNFQSRRPNTSFCFLDIRSPGLGDTAMYLCATSRTYNTEAFFGQGTRLTVV.

This clonotype was picked up a small number of times. The rearrangement joins TRBV4-2 to TRBJ2-1; D may match TRBD1 or TRBD2 (6 bases each). Germline V CDR1 and CDR2: LGHNA, YNFKEQ. Trimming took off 1 base at V and 13 bases at J, with 11 bases between the two ends. The length of the CDR3 is 12 residues. The CDR3 reads CASSQGDGGQFF. CDR3 in DNA: TGTGCCAGCAGCCAAGGGGACGGGGGCCAGTTCTTC.

The chain has TRBV28 and TRBJ1-2; tentative D call: TRBD1 (5 bases). Trimming took off 5 bases at V and 3 bases at J, with 10 bases between the two ends. CDR3 size: 13 residues. Looked up from germline, CDR1 is MDHEN and CDR2 is SYDVKM. This CDR3 is CASSPQGHYGYTF. Written as DNA, the CDR3 is TGTGCCAGCAGTCCGCAGGGTCACTATGGCTACACCTTC.